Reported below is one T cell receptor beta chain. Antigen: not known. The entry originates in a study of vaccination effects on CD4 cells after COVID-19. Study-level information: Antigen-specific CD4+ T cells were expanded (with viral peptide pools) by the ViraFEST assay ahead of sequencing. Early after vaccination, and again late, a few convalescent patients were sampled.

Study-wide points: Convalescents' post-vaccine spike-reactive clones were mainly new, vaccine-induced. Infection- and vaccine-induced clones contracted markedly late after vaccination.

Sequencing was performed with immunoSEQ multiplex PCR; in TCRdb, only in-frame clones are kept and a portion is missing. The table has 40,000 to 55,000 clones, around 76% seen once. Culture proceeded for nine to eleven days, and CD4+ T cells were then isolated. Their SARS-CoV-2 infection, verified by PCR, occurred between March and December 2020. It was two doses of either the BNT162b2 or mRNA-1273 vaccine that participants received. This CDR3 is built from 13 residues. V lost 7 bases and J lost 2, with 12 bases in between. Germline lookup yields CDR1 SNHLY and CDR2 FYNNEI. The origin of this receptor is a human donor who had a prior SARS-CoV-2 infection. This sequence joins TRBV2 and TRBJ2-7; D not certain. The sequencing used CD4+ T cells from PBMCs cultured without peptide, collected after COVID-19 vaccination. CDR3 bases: TGTGCCAGCATCTTCCCGACCACCTACGAGCAGTACTTC. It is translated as CASIFPTTYEQYF.